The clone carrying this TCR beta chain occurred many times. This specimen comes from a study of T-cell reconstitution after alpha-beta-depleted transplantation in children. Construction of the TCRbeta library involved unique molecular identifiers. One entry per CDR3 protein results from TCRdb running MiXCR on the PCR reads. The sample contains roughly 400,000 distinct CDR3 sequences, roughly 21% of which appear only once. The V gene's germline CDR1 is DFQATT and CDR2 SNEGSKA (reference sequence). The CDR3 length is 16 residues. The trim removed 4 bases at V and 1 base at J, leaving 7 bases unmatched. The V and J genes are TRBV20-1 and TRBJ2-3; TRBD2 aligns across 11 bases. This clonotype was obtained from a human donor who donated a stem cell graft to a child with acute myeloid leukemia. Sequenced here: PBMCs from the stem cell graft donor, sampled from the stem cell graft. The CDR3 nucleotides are TGCAGTGCTAAGGGTCTAGCGGGAGGCCGCACAGATACGCAGTATTTT. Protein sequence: CSAKGLAGGRTDTQYF.